Included here is one TCR beta chain sequence, with context. The antigen is unknown. These data come from a study of CD8+CD57+ T cells in acquired aplastic anemia. The wider study: Average DNA yield from sorted CD4+ and CD8+ cells was about 3 ug.

Using genomic DNA as the template, TCR beta VDJ and CDR3 profiling was carried out. TCRdb processed the reads anew with MiXCR; each CDR3 protein has one entry. The sample has around 180,000 distinct CDR3 sequences; just under 65% are singletons. The study's findings and limits: About 29 CD8+ CDR3 sequences occurred in both the patients and the controls. Patients versus controls showed no significant CD8+ Simpson's diversity difference.

Per germline, CDR1 SNHLY and CDR2 FYNNEI. This CDR3 has 14 residues. V was cut by 4 bases and J by 0 bases, with 7 bases left in between. This sequence joins TRBV2 and TRBJ1-5; D is perhaps TRBD1 (5 bases). Sequencing was done on a sample of sorted CD4+, CD8+, or CD8+CD57+ T cells (not recorded which) from PBMCs. This receptor was obtained from a human donor in good health. This CDR3 reads CASSGGNSNQPQHF. Written as DNA, the CDR3 is TGTGCCAGCAGTGGGGGGAATAGCAATCAGCCCCAGCATTTT.